The 26 T cell receptor beta chains reported below all come from one sample, sequenced in a study of CD8 T cells in Susac syndrome. RNA, at about 0.5 to 1 ug, was reverse transcribed with random hexamers. In TCRdb, the immunoSEQ multiplex PCR reads were re-called with MiXCR into one record per CDR3 protein. The table lists about 130,000 distinct CDR3 sequences, 93% of them singletons. Input material: CD8+ T cells from PBMCs. These receptor sequences come from a human donor with multiple sclerosis.

J is TRBJ1-5 and V is TRBV7-8, with D possibly TRBD1 on 5 matching bases. Germline V gene sequence: CDR1 SGHVS, CDR2 FQNEAQ. The CDR3 totals 15 residues. Trimming took 1 base from V and 1 from J, leaving 8 bases between them. The CDR3 loop reads CASSLGGRSNQPQHF. CDR3 nucleotide sequence: TGTGCCAGCAGCTTAGGGGGGAGAAGCAATCAGCCCCAGCATTTT. Together with reference TRBV7-8 and TRBJ1-5, the CDR3 gives the full variable domain: GAGVSQSPRYKVAKRGQDVALRCDPISGHVSLFWYQQALGQGPEFLTYFQNEAQLDKSGLPSDRFFAERPEGSVSTLKIQRTQQEDSAVYLCASSLGGRSNQPQHFGDGTRLSIL.

This clonotype was picked up one time. V usage is TRBV6-1 and J usage is TRBJ2-1; TRBD1 might be the D (5 bases). Germline assignment: CDR1 MNHNS and CDR2 SASEGT. The V end lost 7 bases, the J end lost 2 bases, and 9 bases lay between the germline ends. This CDR3 spans 13 amino acids. CDR3 loop: CASTQTAYNEQFF. CDR3 DNA sequence: TGTGCCAGCACCCAGACAGCCTACAATGAGCAGTTCTTC.

This sequence joins TRBV19 and TRBJ1-2; 8 nucleotides agree with TRBD1. Germline CDR1 and CDR2: LNHDA and SQIVND (reference sequence). The V gene end was trimmed by 5 bases and the J gene end by 4 bases; junction bases not matched to a gene: 9. The CDR3 contains 15 residues. The CDR3 coding sequence is TGTGCCAGTAGTCTACGACCGGGACAGGCCTATGGCTACACCTTC. It codes for CASSLRPGQAYGYTF.

This clonotype turned up a few times. The genes are TRBV12-3 or TRBV12-4 and TRBJ1-1; D is ambiguous. CDR3 length: 12 amino acids. Deletions cut 3 bases from V and 0 bases from J, with 2 bases between. CDR3 DNA sequence: TGTGCCAGCAGTTTGATGAACACTGAAGCTTTCTTT. It is translated as CASSLMNTEAFF.

V gene TRBV6-1 combines with J gene TRBJ1-2; TRBD1 matches at 12 bases. Germline CDR1 and CDR2: MNHNS and SASEGT. The CDR3 extends over 17 amino acids. The J segment lost 4 bases and the V segment lost 1 base, leaving 7 bases of the junction unmatched. CDR3 sequence: CASSEVGTGGATYGYTF. In DNA form, the CDR3 reads TGTGCCAGCAGTGAAGTCGGGACAGGGGGCGCGACCTATGGCTACACCTTC.

The chain couples TRBV7-9 to TRBJ2-1; TRBD1 is a possible D gene (5 bases). The V end was cut by 3 bases, the J end by 6 bases, with 9 bases between. Looked up from germline, CDR1 is SEHNR and CDR2 is FQNEAQ (reference sequence). The CDR3 totals 13 residues. CDR3 coding DNA: TGTGCCAGCAGCTTTCAGGGCCCCAATGAGCAGTTCTTC. This gives the protein CASSFQGPNEQFF.

The chain carries TRBV6-4 and TRBJ2-1; D is undetermined. V dropped 3 bases and J dropped 10 bases, with 19 bases sitting between them. The CDR3 loop spans 15 amino acids. Per the germline V gene, CDR1 is MRHNA and CDR2 is SNTAGT. The CDR3 bases are TGTGCCAGCAGTGATTCACCGGCCTCGGGTAAAGAGCAGTTCTTC. It encodes CASSDSPASGKEQFF.

V is TRBV27 and J is TRBJ2-2; 9 nucleotides agree with TRBD2. After removal of 3 bases from V and 6 bases from J, the junction contained 5 bases not matched to a gene. The CDR3 extends over 15 amino acids. Germline CDR1 and CDR2: MNHEY and SMNVEV (reference sequence). CDR3 loop: CASSFGRGGAGELFF. As DNA, the CDR3 is TGTGCCAGCAGTTTCGGGCGGGGGGGCGCCGGGGAGCTGTTTTTT.

The V gene is TRBV4-1, the J gene TRBJ1-2; unclear D gene. From germline, CDR1 is MGHRA and CDR2 YSYEKL. The CDR3 covers 14 residues. V dropped 4 bases and J dropped 7 bases, with 16 bases sitting between them. CDR3 sequence: CASSPALGYSGYTF. CDR3 coding DNA: TGCGCCAGCAGCCCAGCCTTAGGGTATAGTGGCTACACCTTC.

This clonotype showed up just once. This rearrangement joins TRBV7-9 to TRBJ1-6; no definite D call. Germline lookup yields CDR1 SEHNR and CDR2 FQNEAQ (reference sequence). V lost 1 base to trimming and J lost 4 bases, with 5 bases between them. This CDR3 is 14 amino acids long. The CDR3: CASSLGHYNSPLHF. DNA of the CDR3: TGTGCCAGCAGCTTAGGTCATTATAATTCACCCCTCCACTTT.

The chain joins TRBV11-2 to TRBJ1-1; TRBD1 matches at 7 bases. Germline loops: CDR1 SGHAT, CDR2 FQNNGV. The CDR3 length is 17 residues. V dropped 5 bases and J dropped 0; count of bases not matched to a gene: 12. The CDR3 region is CASSARDSAYLNTEAFF. CDR3 coding DNA: TGTGCCAGCAGCGCCAGGGACAGTGCGTACTTGAACACTGAAGCTTTCTTT.

V is TRBV7-9 and J is TRBJ1-1, with a weak D call TRBD1 (5 bases). This CDR3 has 13 residues. The V and J ends lost 5 bases and 7 bases respectively, with 14 bases between them. Germline V gives CDR1 SEHNR, CDR2 FQNEAQ (reference sequence). This CDR3 reads CASSQFRGDEAFF. DNA for the CDR3: TGTGCCAGCAGCCAGTTTCGGGGGGATGAAGCTTTCTTT.

The J gene is TRBJ2-7, the V gene TRBV27; weak D call: TRBD1 (6 bases). The CDR3 length is 17 residues. The germline V and J ends were trimmed by 4 bases and 2 bases, with 21 bases remaining between them. Germline CDR1 MNHEY, CDR2 SMNVEV (reference sequence). CDR3 sequence reads: CASSSGTPDRFAYEQYF. The CDR3 DNA sequence: TGTGCCAGCAGTTCTGGGACACCGGATCGCTTCGCCTACGAGCAGTACTTC.

The chain recombines TRBV5-6 with TRBJ2-5, with TRBD1 matching over 9 bases. The germline CDR1 and CDR2 sequences are SGHDT and YYEEEE. The CDR3 extends over 15 amino acids. J lost 4 bases, V lost 4 bases, and 8 bases had no gene match. The DNA for the CDR3 is TGTGCCAGCAGCGCGGGACAGGGAGAGGGAGAGACCCAGTACTTC. Amino acids: CASSAGQGEGETQYF.

The chain carries TRBV5-8 and TRBJ1-5; no clear D. The V gene lost 1 base and the J gene lost 3 bases, with 8 bases spanning the gap. Germline loops: CDR1 SGHTS, CDR2 YDEGEE. The CDR3 covers 14 residues. The CDR3 nucleotides read TGTGCCAGCAGCTTGACGGGGTTCAATCAGCCCCAGCATTTT. Translation gives CASSLTGFNQPQHF.

The rearrangement uses TRBV19 and TRBJ2-7; 8 positions agree with TRBD1. The CDR3 is 15 residues long. Germline CDR1 LNHDA, CDR2 SQIVND (reference sequence). J gave up 2 bases and V 5 bases, and 8 bases lay outside the gene matches. The CDR3 DNA is TGTGCCAGTAGTCCCGGACAGGGAGCGGCCTACGAGCAGTACTTC. Translated, it gives CASSPGQGAAYEQYF.

The chain links TRBV30 to TRBJ2-1; D unresolved. Germline CDR1 and CDR2: GTSNPN and SVGIG (reference sequence). The CDR3 spans 11 residues. V lost 4 bases to trimming and J lost 10 bases, with 11 bases between them. The CDR3: CAWKRVAEQFF. The CDR3 DNA reads TGTGCCTGGAAACGAGTGGCAGAGCAGTTCTTC.

The J gene is TRBJ2-3, the V gene TRBV7-2; 8 positions agree with TRBD2. Trimming at V came to 5 bases and at J to 0 bases, leaving 7 bases not matched to a gene. CDR3 size: 16 residues. Germline assignment: CDR1 SGHTA and CDR2 FQGNSA. In DNA, the CDR3 is TGTGCCAGCAGCCCACGACTAGCGAGTAGCACAGATACGCAGTATTTT. This encodes CASSPRLASSTDTQYF.

The CDR3 bases are TGTGCCAGCAGTCCCAGGGAGCGGGGCACAGATACGCAGTATTTT. It translates to CASSPRERGTDTQYF. The rearrangement joins TRBV6-5 to TRBJ2-3, with D perhaps TRBD2 (6 bases). CDR1 is MNHEY and CDR2 is SVGAGI in the germline V gene. With 5 bases removed from V and 1 base from J, the gap between germline ends came to 13 bases. The CDR3 has 15 amino acids.

The rearrangement links TRBV5-4 to TRBJ1-1; 9 bases match TRBD1. This CDR3 has 17 residues. Germline V gene lookup returns CDR1 SGHNT and CDR2 YYREEE (reference sequence). V shed 4 bases, J shed 11 bases, and the junction held 21 bases outside the gene matches. The CDR3 region is CASSLHPQGQGEIRAFF. The CDR3 coding sequence is TGTGCCAGCAGCCTCCACCCCCAGGGACAGGGAGAGATTCGGGCTTTCTTT.

The J gene is TRBJ2-7, the V gene TRBV7-2; the match to TRBD2 covers 7 bases. The CDR3 contains 13 residues. CDR1 and CDR2 (germline): SGHTA, FQGNSA. The V and J ends lost 3 bases and 5 bases, in that order; junction bases with no gene match: 4. The CDR3, as DNA: TGTGCCAGCAGCTTTGAACGGGAGGACGAGCAGTACGTC. Amino acid sequence: CASSFEREDEQYV.

The chain carries TRBV7-6 and TRBJ2-4, with D perhaps assigned TRBD1 or TRBD2 (5 bases each). This CDR3 spans 19 amino acids. V was cut by 2 bases and J by 0 bases, with 20 bases left in between. CDR1 and CDR2 (germline): SGHVS, FNYEAQ. CDR3 DNA sequence: TGTGCCAGCAGCTTAACATGGGACGGCCGTCACCTAGCCAAAAACATTCAGTACTTC. This gives the protein CASSLTWDGRHLAKNIQYF.

This chain joins TRBV12-3 or TRBV12-4 and TRBJ2-5, with 7 bases matching TRBD2. This CDR3 has 15 residues. After removal of 4 bases from V and 5 bases from J, the junction contained 10 bases not matched to a gene. The CDR3 DNA sequence: TGTGCCAGCAGTTCGAGATCAGTGCGGGGGGAGACCCAGTACTTC. Its protein product is CASSSRSVRGETQYF.

This chain links TRBV19 with TRBJ1-5; tentative D call: TRBD1 (5 bases). Looked up from germline, CDR1 is LNHDA and CDR2 is SQIVND (reference sequence). V lost 5 bases, J lost 4 bases, and 21 bases lay in between. The CDR3 extends over 17 amino acids. In nucleotides, the CDR3 is TGTGCCAGTAGTCCCCTCCCAGGGATTCGGAAGAATCAGCCCCAGCATTTT. Its translation: CASSPLPGIRKNQPQHF.

V and J are TRBV4-1 and TRBJ1-1; D ambiguous. V gave up 3 bases and J gave up 1 base, with 6 bases separating them. CDR1 is MGHRA, CDR2 YSYEKL, per germline. The CDR3 is made up of 13 amino acids. CDR3 nucleotides: TGCGCCAGCAGCCATCCCCGGAACACTGAAGCTTTCTTT. Amino acids: CASSHPRNTEAFF.

V is TRBV5-6 and J is TRBJ1-1, with a possible D match to TRBD1 (5 bases). Germline V gene sequence: CDR1 SGHDT, CDR2 YYEEEE. Trimming removed 4 bases at V and 11 bases at J, with 15 bases between. This CDR3 has 12 residues. The CDR3 coding sequence is TGTGCCAGCAGCGGGGCGGGCCTTGAGGCTTTCTTT. Translated, it gives CASSGAGLEAFF.